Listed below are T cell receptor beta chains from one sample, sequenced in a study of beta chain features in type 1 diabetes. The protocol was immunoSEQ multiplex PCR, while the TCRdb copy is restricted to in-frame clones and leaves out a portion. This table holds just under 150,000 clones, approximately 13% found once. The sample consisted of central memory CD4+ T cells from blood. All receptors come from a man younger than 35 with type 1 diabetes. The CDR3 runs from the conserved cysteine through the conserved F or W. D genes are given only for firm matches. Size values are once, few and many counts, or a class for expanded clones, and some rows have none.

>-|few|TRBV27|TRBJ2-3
CASSLGSQDTQYF
TGTGCCAGCAGTTTAGGTAGTCAAGATACGCAGTATTTT
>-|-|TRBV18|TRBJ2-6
CASSSVGTRLSGANVLTF
TGTGCCAGCTCATCGGTCGGAACCCGCCTCTCTGGGGCCAACGTCCTGACTTTC
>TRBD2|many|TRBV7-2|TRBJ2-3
CASSPGTSGLSDTQYF
TGTGCCAGCAGCCCAGGGACTAGCGGGCTCTCAGATACGCAGTATTTT
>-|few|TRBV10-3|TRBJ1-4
CAISEGTTNEKLFF
TGTGCCATCAGTGAAGGCACAACTAATGAAAAACTGTTTTTT
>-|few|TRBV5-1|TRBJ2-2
CASTLDRPHGELFF
TGCGCCAGCACCCTCGACAGGCCCCACGGGGAGCTGTTTTTT
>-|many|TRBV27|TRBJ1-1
CASSLRVLNTEAFF
TGTGCCAGCAGTTTGAGGGTCTTGAACACTGAAGCTTTCTTT
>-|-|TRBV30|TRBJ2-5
CAWIQRETQYF
TGTGCCTGGATCCAGCGGGAGACCCAGTACTTC
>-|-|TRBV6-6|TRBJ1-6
CASSQGNSPLHF
TGTGCCAGCAGTCAAGGGAATTCACCCCTCCACTTT
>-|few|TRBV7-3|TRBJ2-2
CASSTANTGELFF
TGTGCCAGCAGCACAGCGAACACCGGGGAGCTGTTTTTT
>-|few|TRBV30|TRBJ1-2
CAWSAGTVKGGYTF
TGTGCCTGGAGTGCTGGGACTGTAAAGGGAGGCTACACCTTC
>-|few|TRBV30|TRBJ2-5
CAAGPQETQYF
TGTGCTGCCGGGCCTCAAGAGACCCAGTACTTC